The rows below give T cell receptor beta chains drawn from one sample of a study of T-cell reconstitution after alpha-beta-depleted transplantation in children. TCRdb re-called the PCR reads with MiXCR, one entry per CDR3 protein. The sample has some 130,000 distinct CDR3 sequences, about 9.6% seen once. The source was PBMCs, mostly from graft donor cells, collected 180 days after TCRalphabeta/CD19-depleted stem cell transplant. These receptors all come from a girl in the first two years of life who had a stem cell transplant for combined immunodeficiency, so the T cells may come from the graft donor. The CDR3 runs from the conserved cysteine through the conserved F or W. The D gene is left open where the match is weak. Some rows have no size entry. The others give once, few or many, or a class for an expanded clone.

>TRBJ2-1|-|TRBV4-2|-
TGTGCCAGCAGCCAAGTTAGACTCCGGCAGTTCTTC
CASSQVRLRQFF
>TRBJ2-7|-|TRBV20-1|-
TGCAGTGCTAGAGATCGATCCTACGAGCAGTACTTC
CSARDRSYEQYF
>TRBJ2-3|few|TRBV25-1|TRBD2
TGTGCCAGCAGGACTGAGGATAGCGGGCCTACAGATACGCAGTATTTT
CASRTEDSGPTDTQYF
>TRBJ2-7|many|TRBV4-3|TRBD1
TGCGCCAGCAGCCAAGGCAGGGGGCAGGACGAGCAGTACTTC
CASSQGRGQDEQYF
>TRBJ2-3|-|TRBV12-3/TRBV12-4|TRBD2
TGTGCCAGCTGGTTAGCGGGGGGGGCAGATACGCAGTATTTT
CASWLAGGADTQYF
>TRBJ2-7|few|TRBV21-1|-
TGTGCCAGCAGCGATTGCAGGGGGCTTTCTCGCGAGCAGTACTTC
CASSDCRGLSREQYF
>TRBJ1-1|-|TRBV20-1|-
TGCAGTGCTAGACTAGTCAGGGGATCGTCAGCTTTCTTT
CSARLVRGSSAFF
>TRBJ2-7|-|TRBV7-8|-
TGTGCCAGCAGCTCCCCCTCCCGAGGGGGAAGGTACGAGCAGTACTTC
CASSSPSRGGRYEQYF
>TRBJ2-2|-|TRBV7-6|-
TGTGCCAGCCCAGCACGTCGGGAAGGAGAAGACACCGGGGAGCTGTTTTTT
CASPARREGEDTGELFF
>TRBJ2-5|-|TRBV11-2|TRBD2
TGTGCCAGCAGCTTAGTAGGCACGGGGGGGGAGACCCAGTACTTC
CASSLVGTGGETQYF
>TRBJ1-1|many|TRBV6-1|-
TGTGCCAGCAGACAGGGAGTGAACACTGAAGCTTTCTTT
CASRQGVNTEAFF
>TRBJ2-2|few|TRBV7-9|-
TGTGCCAGCAGCTTAGTACCGTCGAACACCGGGGAGCTGTTTTTT
CASSLVPSNTGELFF
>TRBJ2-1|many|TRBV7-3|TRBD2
TGTGCCAGCAGTCCGACTAGCGGGAGCTACAATGAGCAGTTCTTC
CASSPTSGSYNEQFF